This TCR beta chain was captured by sequencing in a study of shared clonotypes between healthy human individuals. Study overall: Three plates each covered CD4 naive and memory; CD8 naive two, CD8 memory one.

On sorted subsets, replicate PCRs used approximately 190 ng DNA, or 27,000 or so T cell genomes. Libraries were prepared by immunoSEQ multiplex PCR; TCRdb keeps only in-frame clonotypes and omits some of them. The sample includes millions of clones, roughly 91% of them seen just once. Germline lookup yields CDR1 SGHDT and CDR2 YYEEEE. The CDR3 consists of 15 residues. V shed 5 bases, J shed 9 bases, and the junction held 13 bases outside the gene matches. Naive-designated CD8 cells lacked CD45RO, were positively enriched for CCR7, and omitted terminally differentiated effector memory CD45RA+ cells. The clonotype originates from a man in his late teens or twenties in good health. Some clones in this sample may be carry-over from other donors' samples. The sample taken for sequencing was naive CD8+ T cells from PBMCs. V and J are TRBV5-6 and TRBJ1-1, with TRBD1 identical over 10 bases. CDR3: CASRRSGTGAFQAFF. CDR3 bases: TGTGCCAGCAGACGCTCCGGGACAGGGGCCTTTCAAGCTTTCTTT.